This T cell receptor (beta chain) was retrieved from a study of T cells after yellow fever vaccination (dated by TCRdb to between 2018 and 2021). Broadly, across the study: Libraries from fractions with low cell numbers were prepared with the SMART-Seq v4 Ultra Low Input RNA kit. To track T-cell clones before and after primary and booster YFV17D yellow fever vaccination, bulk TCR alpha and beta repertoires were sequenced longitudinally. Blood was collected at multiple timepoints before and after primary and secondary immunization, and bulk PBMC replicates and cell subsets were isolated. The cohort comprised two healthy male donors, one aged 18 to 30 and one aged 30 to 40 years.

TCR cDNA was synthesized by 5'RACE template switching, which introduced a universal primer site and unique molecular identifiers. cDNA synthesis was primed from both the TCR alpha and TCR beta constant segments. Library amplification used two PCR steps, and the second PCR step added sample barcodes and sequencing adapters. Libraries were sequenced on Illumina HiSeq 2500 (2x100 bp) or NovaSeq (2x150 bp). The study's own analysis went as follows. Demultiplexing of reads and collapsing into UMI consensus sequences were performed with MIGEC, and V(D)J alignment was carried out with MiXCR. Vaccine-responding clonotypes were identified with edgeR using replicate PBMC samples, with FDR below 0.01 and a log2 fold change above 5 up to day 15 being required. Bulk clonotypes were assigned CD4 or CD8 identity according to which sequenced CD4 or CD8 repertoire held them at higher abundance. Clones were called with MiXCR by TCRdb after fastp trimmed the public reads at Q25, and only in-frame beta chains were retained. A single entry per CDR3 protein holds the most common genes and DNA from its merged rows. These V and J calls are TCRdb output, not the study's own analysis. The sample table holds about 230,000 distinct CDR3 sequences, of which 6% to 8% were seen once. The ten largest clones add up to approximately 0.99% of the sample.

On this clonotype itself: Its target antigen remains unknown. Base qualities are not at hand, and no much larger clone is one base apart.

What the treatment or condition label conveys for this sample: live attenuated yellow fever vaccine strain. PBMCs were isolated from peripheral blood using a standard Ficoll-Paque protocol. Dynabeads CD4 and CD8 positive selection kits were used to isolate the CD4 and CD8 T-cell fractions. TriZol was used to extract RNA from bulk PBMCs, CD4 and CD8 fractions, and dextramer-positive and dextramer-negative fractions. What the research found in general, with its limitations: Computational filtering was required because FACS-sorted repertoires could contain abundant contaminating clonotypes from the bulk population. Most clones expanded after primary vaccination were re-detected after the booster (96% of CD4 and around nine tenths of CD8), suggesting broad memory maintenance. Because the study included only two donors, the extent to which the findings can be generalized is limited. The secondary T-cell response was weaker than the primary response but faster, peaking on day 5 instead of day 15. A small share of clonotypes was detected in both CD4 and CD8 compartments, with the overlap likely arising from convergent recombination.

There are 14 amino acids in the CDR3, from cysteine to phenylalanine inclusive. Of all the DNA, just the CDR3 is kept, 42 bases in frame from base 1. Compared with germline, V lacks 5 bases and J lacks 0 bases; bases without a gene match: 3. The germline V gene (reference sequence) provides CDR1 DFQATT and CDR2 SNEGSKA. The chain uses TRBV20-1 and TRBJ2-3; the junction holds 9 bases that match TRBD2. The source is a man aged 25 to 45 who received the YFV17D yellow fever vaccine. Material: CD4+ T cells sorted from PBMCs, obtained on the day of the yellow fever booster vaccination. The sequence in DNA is TGCAGTGCTGTAGCGGGAGCTAGCACAGATACGCAGTATTTT. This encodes CSAVAGASTDTQYF.